Listed here is a single TCR beta chain. The specificity of this receptor is unknown. Within one base of it there is no much larger clone, and no base qualities were kept. Using the deep immunoSEQ assay, TCR CDR3 regions were amplified from genomic DNA by multiplex PCR. Genomic DNA extracted from each cell subset was distributed evenly over all wells of several immunoSEQ 96-well plates, and each plate served as one replicate. Each replicate PCR for sorted subsets received roughly 200 ng genomic DNA, equal to tens of thousands of T cell genomes. The purified libraries were quantified using a Qubit 3.0 fluorometer, sized with a Bioanalyzer 2100, and then quantified again using the KAPA Library Quantification kit. Every immunoSEQ 96-well plate was sequenced on a dedicated single-read 150-cycle Illumina NextSeq 550 flow cell. As for how the authors treated the data: The immunoSEQ output contained only junctional sequences without quality scores, so filtering could not match that applied to full-length reads. To assign V/J genes and CDR3, sequences were annotated using PyIR, a Python wrapper for IgBLAST v1.9, with IMGT germline references. Any read was removed if the V/J assignment was weak (E-value above 1e-6), the CDR3 was missing, or the read contained stop codons, out-of-frame junctions, or ambiguous translated residues. V3J clonotypes were defined as sequences sharing the same inferred V gene, J gene, and CDR3 amino acid sequence. The percentage overlap between two repertoires was calculated by dividing the number of shared unique clonotypes by the size of the smaller repertoire. Three approaches were used to assess repertoire richness: RTK rarefaction, the Chao1 estimator, and Recon v2.1 estimates of unobserved clonotypes. For all TCRbeta clonotypes obtained by the gDNA method from a handful of donors, generation probabilities were computed with OLGA. The source is immuneACCESS, and TCRdb retained only in-frame sequences with V and J called. Part of the clones is not carried over; for the studies checked, unresolved V genes explain less than half of this, and the remainder is unexplained. V and J calls and clone size are copied from that table; D and trimming were computed from the DNA. In this sample the table shows about 980,000 clones, around 80% of which occur a single time. The ten largest make up roughly 1.5% of the sample.

The CDR3 covers 17 residues, taking in both the cysteine and the phenylalanine. Left in the record is the CDR3 DNA by itself, 51 bases read in frame from the first base. Ends trimmed: V by 4 bases, J by 3 bases; bases unmatched to a gene: 8. According to the germline V gene, CDR1 reads SGHRS and CDR2 reads YFSETQ. The donors were healthy, HIV-negative adults with no recently reported acute infections or vaccinations. All donors were Caucasian adults living in Nashville, Tennessee, USA. CD4+ T cells were enriched through magnetic negative selection, after which naive cells were positively selected on CD45RA and the remaining negative fraction served as the memory subset. Blood was collected by leukapheresis, and PBMCs were isolated by Ficoll-Histopaque density gradient centrifugation and then cryopreserved in liquid nitrogen vapor phase. Analytical flow cytometry was used to check the purity and quantity of each magnetically sorted T cell population. Genomic DNA was isolated from each sorted fraction and quantified by UV absorbance on a Nanodrop 2000c.

This specimen belongs to a study of shared clonotypes between healthy human individuals (dated by TCRdb to the early 2020s). A note on the overall study: The cohort included three men and two women between 18 and 49 years of age. Libraries were prepared and TCR repertoires were sequenced by different laboratories using diverse techniques, in order to increase sequencing depth and limit assay-specific biases. The study deeply sequenced blood TCR repertoires of about 5 healthy adults to estimate repertoire size and the extent of clonotype sharing between individuals. Per donor, leukapheresis produced somewhere between about 0.85 and 10 billion PBMCs. Per donor, three plates each were used for CD4 naive and CD4 memory, two for CD8 naive, and one for CD8 memory. Here is what the overall study found, with its caveats: When a handful of donors were compared, the shared fraction of clonotypes was roughly 4.8% for naive CD4, less than 4% for naive CD8, more than 2% for memory CD4, and 0.4% for memory CD8. The small number of donors limited the genetic and exposure-history diversity represented. Compared with non-shared clonotypes, clonotypes shared by all four sorted-subset donors had higher generation probabilities. Pairwise subsampling indicated that sequencing depth was expected to affect the degree of clonotype sharing among donors. Larger estimated clonotype richness was generally found for naive subsets than for memory subsets. Only blood was sampled, and tissue TCR repertoires likely differ from those in blood. Rarefaction of sorted-subset datasets indicated incomplete sequencing despite the large sequencing depth.

The clonotype was recovered from a man between 18 and 35 years old in good health. The sequenced material came from memory CD4+ T cells sorted from blood. The cell subset or site label, as the study defines it: CD45RA-negative fraction. The sequence is built from TRBV5-1 and TRBJ2-3; TRBD2 lines up with 13 middle nucleotides. The sequence in DNA is TGCGCCAGCAGCCTATGGACTAGCGGGAGTAAGACAGATACGCAGTATTTT. This sequence encodes CASSLWTSGSKTDTQYF.